Below are 3 T cell receptor beta chains sequenced from a single sample in a study of identical twins. TCRdb independently ran MiXCR on the 5' RACE reads; one entry per CDR3 protein. The sample has around 1.7 million distinct CDR3 sequences; under 35% are singletons. The sample was cord blood. Receptor source: a newborn girl in good health.

V and J are TRBV5-1 and TRBJ2-1, with 8 bases fitting TRBD2. Germline CDR1 SGHRS, CDR2 YFSETQ. The CDR3 consists of 16 residues. V was pared by 0 bases and J by 1 base, with 3 bases of the junction left unmatched. This CDR3 is CASSLGLATSYNEQFF. The CDR3 nucleotides read TGCGCCAGCAGCTTGGGACTAGCGACATCCTACAATGAGCAGTTCTTC.

V is TRBV25-1 and J is TRBJ2-3; tentatively, D is TRBD1 (5 bases). V lost 2 bases and J 8 bases, leaving 11 bases between the germline ends. The CDR3 contains 13 residues. Germline V gene lookup returns CDR1 MGHDK and CDR2 SYGVNS. CDR3 DNA: TGTGCCAGCAGTGAAGCGGTTCAGGGTACGCAGTATTTT. Translating gives CASSEAVQGTQYF.

This clonotype was recorded at least ten times. The chain joins TRBV29-1 to TRBJ2-1; D perhaps matches TRBD2 (5 bases). CDR1 is SQVTM and CDR2 is ANQGSEA in the germline V gene. The CDR3 is made up of 13 amino acids. Trimming took 6 bases from V and 2 from J, leaving 11 bases between them. The CDR3 bases are TGCAGCGTCCGGACTGGCCCCTACAATGAGCAGTTCTTC. Its protein product is CSVRTGPYNEQFF.